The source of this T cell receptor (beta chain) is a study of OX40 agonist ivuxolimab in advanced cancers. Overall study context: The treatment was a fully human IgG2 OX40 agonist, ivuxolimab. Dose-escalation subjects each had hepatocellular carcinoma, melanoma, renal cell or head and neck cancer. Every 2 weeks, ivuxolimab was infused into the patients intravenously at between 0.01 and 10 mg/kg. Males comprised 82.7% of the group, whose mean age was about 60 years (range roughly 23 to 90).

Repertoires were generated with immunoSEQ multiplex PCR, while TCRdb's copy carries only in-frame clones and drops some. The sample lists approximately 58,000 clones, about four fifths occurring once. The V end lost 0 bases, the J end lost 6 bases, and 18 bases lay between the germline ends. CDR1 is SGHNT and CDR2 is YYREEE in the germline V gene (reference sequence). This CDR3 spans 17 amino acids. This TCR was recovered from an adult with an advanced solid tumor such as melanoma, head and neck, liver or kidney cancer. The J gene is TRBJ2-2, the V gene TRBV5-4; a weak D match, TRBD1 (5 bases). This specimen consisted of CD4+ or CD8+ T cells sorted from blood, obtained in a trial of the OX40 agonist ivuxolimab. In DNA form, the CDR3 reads TGTGCCAGCAGCTTGGCAGGGCAGCCCGTTAAGGCCGGGGAGCTGTTTTTT. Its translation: CASSLAGQPVKAGELFF.